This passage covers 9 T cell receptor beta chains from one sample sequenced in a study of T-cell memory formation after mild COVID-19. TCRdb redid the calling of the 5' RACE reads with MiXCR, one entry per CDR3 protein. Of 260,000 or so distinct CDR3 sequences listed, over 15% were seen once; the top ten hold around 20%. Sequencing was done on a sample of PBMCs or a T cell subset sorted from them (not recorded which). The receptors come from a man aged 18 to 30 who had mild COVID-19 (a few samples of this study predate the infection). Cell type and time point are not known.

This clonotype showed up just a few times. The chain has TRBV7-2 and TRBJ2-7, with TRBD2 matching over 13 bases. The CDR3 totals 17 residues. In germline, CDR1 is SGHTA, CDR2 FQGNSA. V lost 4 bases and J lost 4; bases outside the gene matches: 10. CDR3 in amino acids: CASSSLLTSGGRYEQYF. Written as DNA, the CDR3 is TGTGCCAGCAGCTCGCTTCTGACTAGCGGGGGGCGGTACGAGCAGTACTTC.

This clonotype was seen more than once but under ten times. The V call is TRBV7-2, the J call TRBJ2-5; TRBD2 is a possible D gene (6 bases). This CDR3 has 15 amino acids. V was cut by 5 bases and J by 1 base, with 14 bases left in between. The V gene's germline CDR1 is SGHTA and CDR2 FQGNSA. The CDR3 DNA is TGTGCCAGCAGCCCCGGGATTAGCGGCCAAGAGACCCAGTACTTC. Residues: CASSPGISGQETQYF.

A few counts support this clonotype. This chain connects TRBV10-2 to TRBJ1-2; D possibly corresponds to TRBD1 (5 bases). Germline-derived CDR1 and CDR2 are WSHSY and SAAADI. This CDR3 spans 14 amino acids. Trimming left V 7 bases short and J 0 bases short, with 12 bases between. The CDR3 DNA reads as TGCGCCAGCACCGCTCAGGGAGCTAACTATGGCTACACCTTC. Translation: CASTAQGANYGYTF.

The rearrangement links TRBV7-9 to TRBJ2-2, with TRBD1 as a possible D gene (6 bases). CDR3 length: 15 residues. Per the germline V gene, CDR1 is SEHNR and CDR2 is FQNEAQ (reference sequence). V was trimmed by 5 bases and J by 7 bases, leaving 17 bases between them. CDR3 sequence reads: CASSPKTGLVGELFF. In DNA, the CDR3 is TGTGCCAGCAGCCCTAAGACAGGCTTGGTCGGGGAGCTGTTTTTT.

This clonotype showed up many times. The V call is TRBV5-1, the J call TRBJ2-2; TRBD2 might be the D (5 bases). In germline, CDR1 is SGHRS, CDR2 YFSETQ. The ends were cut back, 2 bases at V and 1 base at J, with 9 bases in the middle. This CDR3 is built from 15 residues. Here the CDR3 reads CASSLIEGNTGELFF. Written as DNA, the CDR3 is TGCGCCAGCAGCTTAATCGAGGGGAACACCGGGGAGCTGTTTTTT.

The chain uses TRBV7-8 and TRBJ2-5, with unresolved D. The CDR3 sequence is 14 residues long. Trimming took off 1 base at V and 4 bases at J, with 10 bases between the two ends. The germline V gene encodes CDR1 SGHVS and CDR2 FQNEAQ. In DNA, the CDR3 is TGTGCCAGCAGCTTAGTGGCAGTCCGAGAGACCCAGTACTTC. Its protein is CASSLVAVRETQYF.

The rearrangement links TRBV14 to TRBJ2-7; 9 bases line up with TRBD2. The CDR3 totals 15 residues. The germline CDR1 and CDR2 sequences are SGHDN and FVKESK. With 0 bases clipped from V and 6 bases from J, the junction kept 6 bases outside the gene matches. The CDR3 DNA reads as TGTGCCAGCAGCCAAGATCGCGGGGGGGCCTCCGAGCAGTACTTC. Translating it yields CASSQDRGGASEQYF.

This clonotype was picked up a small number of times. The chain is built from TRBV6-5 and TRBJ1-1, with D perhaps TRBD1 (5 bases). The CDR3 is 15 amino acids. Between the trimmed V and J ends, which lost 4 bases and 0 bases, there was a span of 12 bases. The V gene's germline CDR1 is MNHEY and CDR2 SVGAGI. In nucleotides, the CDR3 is TGTGCCAGCAGTTGGTCGGGCAGGGTGAACACTGAAGCTTTCTTT. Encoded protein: CASSWSGRVNTEAFF.

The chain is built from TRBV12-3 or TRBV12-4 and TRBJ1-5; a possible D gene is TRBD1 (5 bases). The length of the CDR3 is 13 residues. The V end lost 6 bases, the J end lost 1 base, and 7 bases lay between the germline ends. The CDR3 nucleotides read TGTGCCAGCAGGCCAGGGAGCAATCAGCCCCAGCATTTT. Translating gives CASRPGSNQPQHF.